Below are 14 T cell receptor beta chains sequenced from a single sample in a study of technical replicates of blood from a few donors. Here immunoSEQ multiplex PCR was the method, and the copy in TCRdb shows in-frame clones only, minus some. The repertoire holds 70,000 or so clones, with approximately 88% as singletons. Sequenced input: PBMCs. These receptors originate from a human donor in good health. Some clones in this sample may be carry-over from other donors' samples.

In this sample, this clone turned up once. The rearrangement joins TRBV18 to TRBJ2-7, with TRBD1 matching 9 bases. Per the germline V gene, CDR1 is KGHSH and CDR2 is LQKENI. The CDR3 loop spans 15 amino acids. Trimming took 3 bases from V and 4 from J; bases not matched to a gene: 7. CDR3 region: CASSPTGTGYYEQYF. The CDR3 DNA reads as TGTGCCAGCTCACCGACCGGGACAGGGTATTACGAGCAGTACTTC.

The rearrangement uses TRBV11-3 and TRBJ2-1; TRBD2 is a possible D gene (5 bases). V was cut by 5 bases and J by 5 bases, with 16 bases left in between. The germline gives CDR1 SGHNT, CDR2 YENEEA. The CDR3 is 15 amino acids. This CDR3 reads CASSPRGISNNEQFF. The CDR3 DNA is TGTGCCAGCAGCCCCCGGGGAATCTCGAACAATGAGCAGTTCTTC.

The chain uses TRBV27 and TRBJ1-5; tentatively, D is TRBD1 (6 bases). The CDR3 has 16 amino acids. The germline V and J ends were trimmed by 4 bases and 4 bases, with 17 bases remaining between them. CDR1 is MNHEY and CDR2 is SMNVEV in the germline V gene (reference sequence). This CDR3 reads CASSSLPGTLNQPQHF. CDR3 sequence (DNA): TGTGCCAGCAGTTCCTTGCCTGGGACATTAAATCAGCCCCAGCATTTT.

The J gene is TRBJ2-5, the V gene TRBV25-1, with TRBD2 identical over 8 bases. CDR1 is MGHDK, CDR2 SYGVNS, per germline. Trimming took 9 bases from V and 2 from J; bases not matched to a gene: 14. The CDR3 has 16 amino acids. The CDR3 DNA reads as TGTGCCAGAAAACCTAAAACTAGCGGAGCACAAGAGACCCAGTACTTC. It is translated as CARKPKTSGAQETQYF.

V usage is TRBV4-2 and J usage is TRBJ2-7; 9 bases fit TRBD1. Germline V gene sequence: CDR1 LGHNA, CDR2 YNFKEQ. J lost 4 bases, V lost 4 bases, and 5 bases had no gene match. The length of the CDR3 is 14 residues. The CDR3 loop is CASSPGQGLYEQYF. The CDR3 DNA follows: TGTGCCAGCAGCCCGGGACAGGGTTTGTACGAGCAGTACTTC.

The CDR3 sequence is CASSLAVLAGQETQYF. The CDR3 DNA follows: TGTGCCAGCAGCTTAGCGGTCCTAGCGGGTCAAGAGACCCAGTACTTC. The chain has TRBV7-9 and TRBJ2-5; 8 nucleotides line up with TRBD2. V was pared by 0 bases and J by 2 bases, with 5 bases of the junction left unmatched. Looked up from germline, CDR1 is SEHNR and CDR2 is FQNEAQ (reference sequence). CDR3 length: 16 residues.

This chain links TRBV18 with TRBJ2-7, with 8 bases that match TRBD2. The V and J ends lost 5 bases and 7 bases, in that order; junction bases with no gene match: 7. The CDR3 covers 13 residues. CDR1 and CDR2 (germline): KGHSH, LQKENI. The CDR3 spells CASSIAGSAEQYF. The CDR3 DNA reads as TGTGCCAGCTCAATAGCGGGATCGGCAGAGCAGTACTTC.

V and J are TRBV6-6 and TRBJ1-1, with a possible D match to TRBD1 (6 bases). V was clipped by 6 bases and J by 5 bases, with 13 bases between them. The V gene's germline CDR1 is MNHNY and CDR2 SVGAGI (reference sequence). This CDR3 comprises 13 residues. For the CDR3, the DNA is TGTGCCAGCAGACCCGGACAGTGGACTGAAGCTTTCTTT. It translates to CASRPGQWTEAFF.

V is TRBV13 and J is TRBJ2-7; 7 bases line up with TRBD2. CDR1 PRHDT and CDR2 FYEKMQ come from the germline V gene (reference sequence). The V and J ends lost 4 bases and 2 bases, in that order; junction bases with no gene match: 8. This CDR3 has 15 residues. In DNA form, the CDR3 reads TGTGCCAGCAGCTCACGACTAGCCCTCACCTACGAGCAGTACTTC. This sequence encodes CASSSRLALTYEQYF.

The chain links TRBV7-6 to TRBJ2-7, with 10 bases matching TRBD1. With 6 bases clipped from V and 4 bases from J, the junction kept 15 bases outside the gene matches. Germline values: CDR1 SGHVS, CDR2 FNYEAQ. The CDR3 length is 17 residues. The CDR3 coding sequence is TGTGCCAGCAGTCGAGTAAGACAGGGGGCAGGAGGGTACGAGCAGTACTTC. Its protein is CASSRVRQGAGGYEQYF. Supplemented by reference TRBV7-6 and TRBJ2-7, the full variable domain reads GAGVSQSPRYKVTKRGQDVALRCDPISGHVSLYWYRQALGQGPEFLTYFNYEAQQDKSGLPNDRFSAERPEGSISTLTIQRTEQRDSAMYRCASSRVRQGAGGYEQYFGPGTRLTVT.

The chain recombines TRBV9 with TRBJ2-1; D call uncertain. This CDR3 has 12 residues. The V end lost 2 bases, the J end lost 9 bases, and 9 bases lay between the germline ends. Per the germline V gene, CDR1 is SGDLS and CDR2 is YYNGEE. The CDR3 DNA reads as TGTGCCAGCAGCGTTTTAACGGGTGAGCAGTTCTTC. It is translated as CASSVLTGEQFF.

The rearrangement links TRBV19 to TRBJ2-1, with unresolved D. The CDR3 has 14 residues. V was trimmed by 3 bases and J by 7 bases, leaving 13 bases between them. Germline lookup yields CDR1 LNHDA and CDR2 SQIVND (reference sequence). CDR3 bases: TGTGCCAGTAGTATTACAGTGAGCTCGAATGAGCAGTTCTTC. This sequence encodes CASSITVSSNEQFF.

The count of this clone is one. V usage is TRBV30 and J usage is TRBJ2-5, with 10 bases lining up with TRBD2. This CDR3 spans 13 amino acids. CDR1 is GTSNPN, CDR2 SVGIG, per germline (reference sequence). V lost 2 bases, J lost 5 bases, and 2 bases stayed unmatched. This CDR3 reads CAWSSGRAETQYF. DNA of the CDR3: TGTGCCTGGAGTAGCGGGAGGGCGGAGACCCAGTACTTC.

The sample holds one count of this clone. The chain combines TRBV6-4 with TRBJ1-4; D is ambiguous. V was shortened by 1 base and J by 8 bases, with 20 bases between the two germline ends. The CDR3 has 17 residues. CDR1 is MRHNA and CDR2 is SNTAGT in the germline V gene. CDR3 sequence: CASSDFSMLRGWEKLFF. The CDR3 DNA reads TGTGCCAGCAGTGACTTCTCTATGTTGCGGGGTTGGGAAAAACTGTTTTTT.